One T cell receptor (beta chain) is described in this entry. This specimen belongs to a study of blood T cell repertoires in COVID-19. Background on the study: T cells, B-cell-depleted T cells, or PBMCs supplied cDNA or gDNA.

As originally analysed: Estimates of nucleated cell counts were drawn from the amplification of reference gene primers. Produced via immunoSEQ multiplex PCR; TCRdb's table is partial and in-frame only. The D gene and trimming were derived from the DNA, and the V and J assignments and clone size from that table. This table holds just over 300,000 clones, 86% found once. This CDR3 spans 14 amino acids. Germline lookup yields CDR1 SGHAT and CDR2 FQNNGV. Trimming left V 3 bases short and J 0 bases short, with 9 bases between. Resolution of symptoms, clearance, or two negative PCRs was present in recovered Cohort 3 donors.

The origin of this receptor is a young man who had recovered from COVID-19. Source material: PBMCs or T cells enriched from blood (not recorded which). The J gene is TRBJ2-7, the V gene TRBV11-2, with a tentative D call TRBD1 (5 bases). The CDR3 sequence: CASSFQGPSYEQYF. The CDR3 DNA reads as TGTGCCAGCAGCTTCCAGGGTCCCTCCTACGAGCAGTACTTC. Full variable domain (missing parts from reference TRBV11-2 and TRBJ2-7): EAGVAQSPRYKIIEKRQSVAFWCNPISGHATLYWYQQILGQGPKLLIQFQNNGVVDDSQLPKDRFSAERLKGVDSTLKIQPAKLEDSAVYLCASSFQGPSYEQYFGPGTRLTVT.